This T cell receptor (beta chain) was found in a study of blood T cell repertoires in COVID-19. Germline CDR1 reads MNHEY; CDR2 reads SVGAGI. The CDR3 is 11 amino acids. As to this clone: The junction and the germline gene differ at one end; a read error may be behind it.

Source study methods: Amplification of reference gene primers was used by the study to estimate nucleated cell counts. The data were produced by immunoSEQ multiplex PCR, yet TCRdb's version contains in-frame clones alone and is incomplete. V and J calls and clone size follow that table, whereas D and trimming were derived from the DNA. The profile shows about 440,000 clones, about 91% of them singletons. Input material: peripheral blood. The genes are TRBV6-5 and TRBJ1-1, with 10 bases aligning to TRBD1. The receptor comes from a woman in her forties or fifties with COVID-19, enrolled during active disease. This CDR3 reads CASSQGQGLIF. Written as DNA, the CDR3 is TGTGCCAGCAGCCAGGGACAGGGGCTCATCTTT.